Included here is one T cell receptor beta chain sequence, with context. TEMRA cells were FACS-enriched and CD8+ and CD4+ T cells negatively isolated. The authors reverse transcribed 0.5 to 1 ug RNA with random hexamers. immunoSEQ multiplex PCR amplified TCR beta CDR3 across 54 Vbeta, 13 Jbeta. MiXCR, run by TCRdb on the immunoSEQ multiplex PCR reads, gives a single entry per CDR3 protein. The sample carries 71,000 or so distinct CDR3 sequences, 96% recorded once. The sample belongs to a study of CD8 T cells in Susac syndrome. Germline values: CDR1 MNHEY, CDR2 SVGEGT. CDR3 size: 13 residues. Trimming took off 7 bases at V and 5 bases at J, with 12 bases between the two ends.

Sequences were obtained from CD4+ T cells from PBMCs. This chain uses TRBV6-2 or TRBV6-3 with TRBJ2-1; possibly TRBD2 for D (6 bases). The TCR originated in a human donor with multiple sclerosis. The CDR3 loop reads CASIRRLDNEQFF. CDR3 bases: TGTGCCAGCATACGTCGACTAGACAATGAGCAGTTCTTC.